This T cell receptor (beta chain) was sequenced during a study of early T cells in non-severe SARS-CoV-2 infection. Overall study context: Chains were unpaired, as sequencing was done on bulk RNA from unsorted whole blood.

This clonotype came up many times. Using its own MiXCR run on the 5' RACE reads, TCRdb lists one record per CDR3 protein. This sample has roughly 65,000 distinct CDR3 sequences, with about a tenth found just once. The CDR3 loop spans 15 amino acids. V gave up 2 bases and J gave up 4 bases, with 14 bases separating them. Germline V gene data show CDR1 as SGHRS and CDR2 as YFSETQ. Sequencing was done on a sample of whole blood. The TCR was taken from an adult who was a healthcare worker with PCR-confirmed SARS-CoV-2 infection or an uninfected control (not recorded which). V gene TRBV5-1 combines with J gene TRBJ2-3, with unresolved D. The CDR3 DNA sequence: TGCGCCAGCAGCTTCGACGTGACCTTGGCAGATACGCAGTATTTT. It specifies CASSFDVTLADTQYF.